This TCR beta chain stems from a study of T-cell memory formation after mild COVID-19 (dated by TCRdb to about 2021). Broadly, across the study: Most TCR sequence clusters were specific to one of the two donors. Two young, previously healthy adult volunteers made up the cohort, one male and one female. Longitudinal TCRalpha and TCRbeta repertoire sequencing tracked T-cell clones expanding and contracting after mild COVID-19 in a couple of donors.

PBMCs were isolated by Ficoll-Paque density gradient centrifugation. The junction shows trimming of 2 bases on V and 8 bases on J, plus 18 bases between the germline ends. Sequences SGHAT (CDR1) and FQNNGV (CDR2) are obtained from the germline V gene. The CDR3 numbers 15 residues from cysteine through phenylalanine. The CDR3 DNA has 45 bases and is translated from base 1. On this clonotype itself: What antigen it recognizes has not been identified. No base qualities exist here, and no much larger clone lies one base off it.

The research as a whole found: Clones that contracted from day 15 to 85 showed balanced CD4/CD8 phenotypes, whereas a second wave of clones that expanded from day 15 to 37 leaned towards CD4+. Contracting CD4+ clones were located mainly in the CM and EM memory subsets, whereas CD8+ clones were found to be enriched in EMRA. Whether the second-wave clones peaking on day 37 were SARS-CoV-2 specific was not confirmed. The study covered only a couple of mild cases, and larger cohorts including severe cases with pre-infection samples were considered necessary. The detection of some responding clones in pre-infection memory suggests that pre-existing cross-reactive memory T cells joined the SARS-CoV-2 response.

The reads were generated on an Illumina NovaSeq 6000. Using 5'RACE with constant-segment primers, TCRalpha and TCRbeta cDNA libraries were constructed, with sample barcodes and unique molecular identifiers added in the process. Trizol reagent was used to extract RNA from every sample. Library amplification was performed in two PCR steps, and a second sample barcode and Illumina TruSeq adapters were introduced in the second step. Sequencing of the libraries was done on an Illumina NovaSeq, producing 2 x 150 bp paired-end reads. In the paper's pipeline: Demultiplexing of reads and collapsing into UMI-guided consensus sequences were performed with migec v1.2.7. Using mixcr v2.1.11, UMI consensuses were aligned to TRA and TRB V and J templates and then assembled into clonotypes. A clonotype was counted as expanded or contracted only if both edgeR and NoisET called the change significant, with noise models trained on biological replicates. For edgeR calls, a false discovery rate-adjusted p below 0.01 and a log2 fold-change threshold of 1 were applied. As an exploratory analysis of dynamics, PCA with hierarchical clustering was applied to max-normalized trajectories of the 1000 most abundant clonotypes. Each responding clone was given a CD4 or CD8 phenotype based on the CD4+ and CD8+ repertoires, which had been sequenced separately. TCRdb's own reprocessing of the public reads used fastp at Q25 and MiXCR and kept productive beta chains. Every entry covers one CDR3 protein and lists the most common genes and DNA from its rows. TCRdb's processing, not the authors', yielded these V and J calls. A total of under 300,000 distinct CDR3 sequences appear in this sample, 16% of them only once. Roughly 3.6% of the sample is held by the ten biggest clonotypes.

Material: PBMCs or a T cell subset sorted from them (not recorded which). The chain links TRBV11-2 with TRBJ1-2; the D gene lacks a confident call. The TCR comes from a man between 18 and 29 years old who had mild COVID-19 (a few samples of this study predate the infection). The sample titles of this study are shuffled in the database, so cell type and time point are left out; the donor was told from shared clones. The CDR3: CASSLMEGSSWGYTF. The DNA reads as follows: TGTGCCAGCAGCTTAATGGAGGGTTCTTCGTGGGGCTACACCTTC.